This TCR beta chain comes out of a study of CD8+ T cells in alopecia areata. From germline, CDR1 is MNHNY and CDR2 SVGAGI (reference sequence). V was clipped by 2 bases and J by 4 bases, with 5 bases between them. This CDR3 is 12 amino acids long. Reverse transcription of extracted RNA yielded cDNA, which provided the sequencing template. Sequenced by immunoSEQ multiplex PCR; TCRdb stores in-frame clones only, minus some. The data show about 140,000 clones, approximately 86% seen once. Described treatment: oral pan-JAK inhibitor, 5-10 mg twice daily. As regards this clone: Its antigen is unidentified.

Study results and limitations: Persistence in scalp and blood during tofacitinib was observed for many expanded lesional clones.

The chain uses TRBV6-6 and TRBJ1-1; possibly TRBD1 for D (5 bases). This TCR was recovered from a human donor with alopecia areata. The source material was CD8+ T cells sorted from blood, sampled at week 4, from a patient treated with tofacitinib. As DNA, the CDR3 is TGTGCCAGCAGTTACGGGGGCACTGAAGCTTTCTTT. Translated: CASSYGGTEAFF.